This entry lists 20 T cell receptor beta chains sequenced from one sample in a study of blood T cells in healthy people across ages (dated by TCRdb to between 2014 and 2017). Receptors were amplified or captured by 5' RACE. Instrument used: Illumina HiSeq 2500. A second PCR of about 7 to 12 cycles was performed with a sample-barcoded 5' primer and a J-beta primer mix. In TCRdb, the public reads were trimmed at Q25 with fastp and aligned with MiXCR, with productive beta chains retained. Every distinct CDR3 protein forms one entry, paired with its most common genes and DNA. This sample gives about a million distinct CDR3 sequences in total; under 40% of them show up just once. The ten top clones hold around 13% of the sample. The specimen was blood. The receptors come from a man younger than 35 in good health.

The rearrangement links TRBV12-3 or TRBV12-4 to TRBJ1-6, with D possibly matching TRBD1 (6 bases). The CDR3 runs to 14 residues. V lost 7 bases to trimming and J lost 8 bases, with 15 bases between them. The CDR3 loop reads CASTRQGTDSPLHF. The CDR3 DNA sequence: TGTGCCAGCACCCGCCAGGGGACGGATTCACCCCTCCACTTT.

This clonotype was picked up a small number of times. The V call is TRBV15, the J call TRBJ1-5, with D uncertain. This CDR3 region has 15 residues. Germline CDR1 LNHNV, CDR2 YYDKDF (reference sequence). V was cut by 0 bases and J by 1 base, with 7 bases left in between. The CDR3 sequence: CATSREGSSNQPQHF. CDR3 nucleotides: TGTGCCACCAGCAGAGAGGGCTCGAGCAATCAGCCCCAGCATTTT.

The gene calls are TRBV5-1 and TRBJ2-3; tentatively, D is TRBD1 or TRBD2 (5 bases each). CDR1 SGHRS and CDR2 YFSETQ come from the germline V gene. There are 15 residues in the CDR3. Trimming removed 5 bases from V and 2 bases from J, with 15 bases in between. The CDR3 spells CASSSGTDSTDTQYF. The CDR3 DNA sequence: TGCGCCAGCAGTTCGGGGACGGATTCCACAGATACGCAGTATTTT.

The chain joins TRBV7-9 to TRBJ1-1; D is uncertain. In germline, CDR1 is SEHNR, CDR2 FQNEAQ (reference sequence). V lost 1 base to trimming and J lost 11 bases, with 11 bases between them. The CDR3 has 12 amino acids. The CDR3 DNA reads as TGTGCCAGCAGCTTAGATTCAGGCGGCGCTTTCTTT. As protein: CASSLDSGGAFF.

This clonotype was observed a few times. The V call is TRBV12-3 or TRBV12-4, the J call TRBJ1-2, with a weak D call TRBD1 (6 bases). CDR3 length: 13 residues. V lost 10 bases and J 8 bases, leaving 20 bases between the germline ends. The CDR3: CATKLGGASGYTF. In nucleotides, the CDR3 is TGTGCCACCAAACTTGGGGGGGCTAGCGGCTACACCTTC.

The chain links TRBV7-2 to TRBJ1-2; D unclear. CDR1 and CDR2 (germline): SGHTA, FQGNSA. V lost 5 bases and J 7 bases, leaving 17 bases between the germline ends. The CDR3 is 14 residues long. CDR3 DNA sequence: TGTGCCAGCAGCAGAGACACTCCGATAGCTGGCTACACCTTC. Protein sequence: CASSRDTPIAGYTF.

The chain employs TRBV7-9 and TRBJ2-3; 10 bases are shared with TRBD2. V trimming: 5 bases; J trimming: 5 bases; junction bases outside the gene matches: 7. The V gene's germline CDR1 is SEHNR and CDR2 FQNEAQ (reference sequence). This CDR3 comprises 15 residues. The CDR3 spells CASSLKRGGLDTQYF. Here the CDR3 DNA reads TGTGCCAGCAGCCTTAAGCGGGGGGGGCTAGATACGCAGTATTTT.

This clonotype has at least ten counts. The DNA for the CDR3 is TGTGCCAGTGGAACCGGGACAGGGGGCCGTAATGGCTACACCTTC. Translation gives CASGTGTGGRNGYTF. The chain uses TRBV6-5 and TRBJ1-2, with 12 nucleotides matching TRBD1. The CDR3 runs to 15 residues. The germline gives CDR1 MNHEY, CDR2 SVGAGI. Trimming took 9 bases from V and 6 from J; bases not matched to a gene: 11.

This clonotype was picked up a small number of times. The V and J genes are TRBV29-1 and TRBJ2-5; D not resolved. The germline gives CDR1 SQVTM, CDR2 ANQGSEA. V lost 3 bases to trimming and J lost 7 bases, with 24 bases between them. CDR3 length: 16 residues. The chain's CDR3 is CSVDPRGPPRRSTQYF. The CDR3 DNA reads TGCAGCGTTGACCCTCGTGGACCACCAAGAAGGTCGACCCAGTACTTC.

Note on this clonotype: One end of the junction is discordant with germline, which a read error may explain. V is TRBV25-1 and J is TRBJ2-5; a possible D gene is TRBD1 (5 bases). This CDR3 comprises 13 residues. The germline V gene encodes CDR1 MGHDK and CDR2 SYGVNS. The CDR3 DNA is TGTGCCGGCAGAAATAGGCAGGGAGAGACCCAGTACTTC. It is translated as CAGRNRQGETQYF.

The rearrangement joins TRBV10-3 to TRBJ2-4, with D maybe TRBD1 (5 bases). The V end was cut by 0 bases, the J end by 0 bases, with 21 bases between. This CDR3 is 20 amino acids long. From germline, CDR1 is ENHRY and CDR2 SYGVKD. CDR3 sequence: CAISESSRAGIHGAKNIQYF. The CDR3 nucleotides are TGTGCCATCAGTGAGTCGTCAAGGGCAGGGATCCACGGAGCCAAAAACATTCAGTACTTC.

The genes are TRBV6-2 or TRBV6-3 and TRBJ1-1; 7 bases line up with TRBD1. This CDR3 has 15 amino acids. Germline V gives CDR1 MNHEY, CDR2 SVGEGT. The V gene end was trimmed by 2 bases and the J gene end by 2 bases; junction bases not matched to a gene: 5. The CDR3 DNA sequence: TGTGCCAGCAGTTACGGAGGGGGCCAAAACACTGAAGCTTTCTTT. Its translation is CASSYGGGQNTEAFF.

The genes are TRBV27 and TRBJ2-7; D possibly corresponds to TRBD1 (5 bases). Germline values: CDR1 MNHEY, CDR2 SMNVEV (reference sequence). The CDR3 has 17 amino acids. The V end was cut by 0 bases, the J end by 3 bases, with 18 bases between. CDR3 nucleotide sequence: TGTGCCAGCAGTTTATCCGCCCCACATTCAGGGAACTACGAGCAGTACTTC. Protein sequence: CASSLSAPHSGNYEQYF.

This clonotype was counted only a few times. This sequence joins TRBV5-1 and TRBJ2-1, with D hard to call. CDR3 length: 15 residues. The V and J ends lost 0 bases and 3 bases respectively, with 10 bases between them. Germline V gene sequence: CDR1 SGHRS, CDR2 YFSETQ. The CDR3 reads CASSLDATGYNEQFF. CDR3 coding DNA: TGCGCCAGCAGCTTGGATGCGACTGGCTACAATGAGCAGTTCTTC.

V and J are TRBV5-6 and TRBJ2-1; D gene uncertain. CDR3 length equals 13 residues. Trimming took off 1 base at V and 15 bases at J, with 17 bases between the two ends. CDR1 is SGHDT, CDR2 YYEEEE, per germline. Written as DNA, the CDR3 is TGTGCCAGCAGCTTGTCCCCGGGCGTTACGTGGTTCTTC. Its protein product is CASSLSPGVTWFF. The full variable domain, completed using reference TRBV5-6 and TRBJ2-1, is DAGVTQSPTHLIKTRGQQVTLRCSPKSGHDTVSWYQQALGQGPQFIFQYYEEEERQRGNFPDRFSGHQFPNYSSELNVNALLLGDSALYLCASSLSPGVTWFFGPGTRLTVL.

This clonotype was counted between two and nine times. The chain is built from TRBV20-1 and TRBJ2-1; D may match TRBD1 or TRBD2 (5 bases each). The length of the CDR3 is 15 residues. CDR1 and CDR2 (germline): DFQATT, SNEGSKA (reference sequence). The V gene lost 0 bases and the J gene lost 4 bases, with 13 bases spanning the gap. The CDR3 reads CSAREGSWGYNEQFF. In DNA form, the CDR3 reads TGCAGTGCTAGAGAGGGGTCCTGGGGGTACAATGAGCAGTTCTTC.

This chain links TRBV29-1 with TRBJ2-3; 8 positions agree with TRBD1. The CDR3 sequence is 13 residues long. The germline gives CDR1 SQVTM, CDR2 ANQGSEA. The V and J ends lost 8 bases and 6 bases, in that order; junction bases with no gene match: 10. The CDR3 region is CSSTGRGPDTQYF. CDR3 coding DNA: TGCAGCTCCACAGGCAGGGGGCCGGATACGCAGTATTTT.

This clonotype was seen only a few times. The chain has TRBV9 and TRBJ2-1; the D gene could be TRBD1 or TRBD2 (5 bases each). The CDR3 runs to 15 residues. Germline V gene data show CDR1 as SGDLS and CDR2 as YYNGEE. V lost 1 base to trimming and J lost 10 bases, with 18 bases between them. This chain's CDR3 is CASSVYSGQSEEQFF. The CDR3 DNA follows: TGTGCCAGCAGCGTATACAGCGGACAATCAGAAGAGCAGTTCTTC.

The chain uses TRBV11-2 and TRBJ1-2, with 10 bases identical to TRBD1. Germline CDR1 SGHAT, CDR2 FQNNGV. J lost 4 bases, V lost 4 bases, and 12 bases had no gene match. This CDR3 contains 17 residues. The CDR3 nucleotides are TGTGCCAGCAGCTCCACATCTCGGACAGGGGGAATCTATGGCTACACCTTC. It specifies CASSSTSRTGGIYGYTF.

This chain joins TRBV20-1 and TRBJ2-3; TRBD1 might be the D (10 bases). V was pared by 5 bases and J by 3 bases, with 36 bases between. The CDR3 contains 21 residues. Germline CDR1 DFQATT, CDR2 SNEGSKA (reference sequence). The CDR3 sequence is CSASGTGALKRSGGATDTQYF. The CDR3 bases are TGCAGTGCTTCCGGGACAGGGGCCCTTAAGCGTAGCGGGGGAGCGACAGATACGCAGTATTTT.